Listed here are 15 T cell receptor beta chains from one sample, sequenced in a study of metastatic and nonmetastatic thyroid tumors. With MiXCR, TCRdb called clones anew from the PCR reads. This table has approximately 15,000 clones, 22% appearing once. Prior to thyroid surgery, none of the patients had received any treatment. Material: adjacent normal tissue. The receptors come from a female donor with papillary thyroid cancer or a benign thyroid nodule (not recorded which). Some clones in this sample may be carry-over from other donors' samples.

The sample holds a few counts of this clone. The chain carries TRBV6-9 and TRBJ2-7; D gene ambiguous. V gave up 5 bases and J gave up 3 bases, with 17 bases separating them. The CDR3 sequence is 15 residues long. CDR1 is MNHGY, CDR2 SVAAGI, per germline. CDR3 bases: TGTGCCAGCAGTCTCACCGGCCACTTACACTACGAGCAGTACTTC. Translating gives CASSLTGHLHYEQYF.

V usage is TRBV27 and J usage is TRBJ2-2; 8 bases line up with TRBD2. This CDR3 is built from 15 residues. The J segment lost 7 bases and the V segment lost 6 bases, leaving 10 bases of the junction unmatched. Per germline, CDR1 MNHEY and CDR2 SMNVEV (reference sequence). The CDR3 loop is CASRATSGTVGELFF. In nucleotides, the CDR3 is TGTGCCAGCAGGGCTACTAGCGGTACGGTCGGGGAGCTGTTTTTT.

A word on this clone: Germline and junction disagree at one end, which may indicate a read error. The sample has other DNA sequences that encode this CDR3 too. The chain joins TRBV6-1 to TRBJ1-5; 7 bases are a match to TRBD1. The CDR3 is 13 residues long. The V gene's germline CDR1 is MNHNS and CDR2 SASEGT. This CDR3 is CASSAQTGKYLNF. Written as DNA, the CDR3 is TGTGCCAGCAGTGCCCAGACAGGGAAATATTTGAACTTT.

The J gene is TRBJ2-7, the V gene TRBV20-1; 7 bases match TRBD1. J gave up 2 bases and V 4 bases, and 8 bases lay outside the gene matches. The CDR3 has 14 amino acids. Germline loops: CDR1 DFQATT, CDR2 SNEGSKA (reference sequence). The chain's CDR3 is CSAMTRDRPYEQYF. The CDR3 DNA follows: TGCAGTGCTATGACCCGGGACAGACCCTACGAGCAGTACTTC.

This clone was seen only a few times. The chain combines TRBV20-1 with TRBJ1-1; 12 bases are shared with TRBD1. CDR1 and CDR2 (germline): DFQATT, SNEGSKA (reference sequence). V shed 2 bases, J shed 6 bases, and the junction held 16 bases outside the gene matches. This CDR3 region has 18 residues. CDR3 DNA sequence: TGCAGTGCTAGATCCCCTTGGGGACAGGGGGCGCTTAGTGCTGAAGCTTTCTTT. Translated, it gives CSARSPWGQGALSAEAFF.

The V and J genes are TRBV5-1 and TRBJ1-1; D is unresolved. The V end lost 4 bases, the J end lost 4 bases, and 11 bases lay between the germline ends. Germline V gives CDR1 SGHRS, CDR2 YFSETQ. The length of the CDR3 is 13 residues. The CDR3, as DNA: TGCGCCAGCAGCCGGGAACGAGGCACTGAAGCTTTCTTT. It translates to CASSRERGTEAFF.

The sample holds a few counts of this clone. V gene TRBV2 combines with J gene TRBJ1-5; 10 nucleotides agree with TRBD1. J gave up 1 base and V 7 bases, and 7 bases lay outside the gene matches. Germline V gives CDR1 SNHLY, CDR2 FYNNEI. The CDR3 loop spans 16 amino acids. The CDR3 DNA follows: TGTGCCAGCATTGGGGGGGACAGGGGAAGCAATCAGCCCCAGCATTTT. Translation gives CASIGGDRGSNQPQHF.

This clone was recorded a few times. Compared with germline, one end of the junction differs, possibly owing to a read error. V gene TRBV27 combines with J gene TRBJ2-1; 9 nucleotides align to TRBD2. The CDR3 loop spans 16 amino acids. Germline CDR1 and CDR2: MNHEY and SMNVEV (reference sequence). DNA of the CDR3: TGTGCCAGCATGACCTCCGGGACTAGCCGGTACAAAGAGCAGTTCTTC. Translated, it gives CASMTSGTSRYKEQFF.

This clone was found many times. This rearrangement joins TRBV19 to TRBJ1-2; TRBD1 matches at 7 bases. V was pared by 8 bases and J by 2 bases, with 2 bases of the junction left unmatched. CDR3 length equals 12 residues. CDR1 and CDR2 (germline): LNHDA, SQIVND (reference sequence). In nucleotides, the CDR3 is TGTGCCAGTCAGACAGGGAACTATGGCTACACCTTC. Translating it yields CASQTGNYGYTF.

This clone came up a few times. The rearrangement links TRBV6-1 to TRBJ2-6, with 11 bases matching TRBD1. V was pared by 6 bases and J by 5 bases, with 3 bases of the junction left unmatched. Germline CDR1 is MNHNS and CDR2 is SASEGT. CDR3 length: 15 amino acids. CDR3 in DNA: TGTGCCAGCAGCGGACAGGGGGCCTGGGCCAACGTCCTGACTTTC. Residues: CASSGQGAWANVLTF.

This clone was seen a handful of times. V usage is TRBV27 and J usage is TRBJ1-1, with no clear D. V shed 0 bases and J shed 2 bases, with 7 bases lying between them. The length of the CDR3 is 14 residues. CDR1 and CDR2 (germline): MNHEY, SMNVEV (reference sequence). The CDR3 DNA follows: TGTGCCAGCAGTTTATCATACAGTAACACTGAAGCTTTCTTT. Its translation is CASSLSYSNTEAFF.

For this clone: One end of the junction is discordant with germline, which a read error may explain. The chain carries TRBV7-2 and TRBJ1-6, with TRBD1 matching over 8 bases. Looked up from germline, CDR1 is SGHTA and CDR2 is FQGNSA. There are 13 residues in the CDR3. The CDR3 sequence is CAGSMTGESRLHF. The CDR3 coding sequence is TGTGCCGGCAGCATGACAGGGGAGTCACGCCTCCACTTT.

V and J are TRBV6-5 and TRBJ2-5; D remains unclear. CDR3 size: 15 residues. V lost 0 bases and J 2 bases, leaving 10 bases between the germline ends. CDR1 is MNHEY, CDR2 SVGAGI, per germline. This CDR3 is CASSYSFSSQETQYF. CDR3 DNA: TGTGCCAGCAGTTACTCGTTTAGCTCACAAGAGACCCAGTACTTC.

This clone ranks as large. The chain uses TRBV7-3 and TRBJ2-2; D uncertain. The V gene lost 2 bases and the J gene lost 5 bases, with 15 bases spanning the gap. The CDR3 sequence is 16 residues long. CDR1 SGHTA and CDR2 FQGTGA come from the germline V gene. The CDR3 loop is CASSLVGQARTGELFF. The CDR3 coding sequence is TGTGCCAGCAGCTTAGTCGGGCAGGCGAGGACCGGGGAGCTGTTTTTT.

The rearrangement uses TRBV4-1 and TRBJ1-1; D gene ambiguous. Per the germline V gene, CDR1 is MGHRA and CDR2 is YSYEKL. V was trimmed by 3 bases and J by 1 base, leaving 6 bases between them. The CDR3 runs to 13 residues. The DNA of the CDR3 is TGCGCCAGCAGCCATCGTCAGAACACTGAAGCTTTCTTT. The encoded protein is CASSHRQNTEAFF.